This T cell receptor beta chain was profiled in a study of cytomegalovirus exposure and HLA in healthy donors. Deletions cut 2 bases from V and 7 bases from J, with 13 bases between. Germline lookup yields CDR1 SGDLS and CDR2 YYNGEE. This CDR3 region has 14 residues. The PCR had 60 Vbeta and 13 Jbeta primers. Using immunoSEQ multiplex PCR, the repertoire was profiled, and TCRdb retains in-frame clones only, with some absent. The sample lists over 150,000 clones, approximately 71% occurring once. The chain uses TRBV9 and TRBJ2-1; perhaps TRBD1 as D (6 bases). The TCR comes from a woman between 18 and 30 years old in good health and CMV-seropositive. Sequencing was carried out using PBMCs. The CDR3 spells CASSVRTVGNEQFF. The DNA for the CDR3 is TGTGCCAGCAGCGTCAGGACAGTTGGGAATGAGCAGTTCTTC.